These T cell receptor beta chains were read from a single sample in a study of Graves' ophthalmopathy and Graves' hyperthyroidism. TCRdb reanalysed the multiplex PCR reads using MiXCR and keeps one entry per CDR3 protein. Here the sample spans about half a million distinct CDR3 sequences, about 15% being singletons. The sequenced sample was blood. The origin of the receptors is a woman aged 25 to 39 with Graves' ophthalmopathy. Both conserved end residues are part of each CDR3. The D gene is left open where the match is weak. For some rows the clone size is stated as once, few or many, or as a class when expanded; others skip it.

many	TRBJ2-7	NA	TRBV7-2	CASSLAAWAYYEQYF	TGTGCCAGCAGCTTAGCTGCGTGGGCTTACTACGAGCAGTACTTC
NA	TRBJ1-1	TRBD1	TRBV6-1	CASSRPTGKATEAFF	TGTGCCAGCAGTCGCCCGACAGGGAAAGCGACTGAAGCTTTCTTT
many	TRBJ1-1	NA	TRBV2	CASRVNGLPNTEAFF	TGTGCCAGCAGAGTTAATGGGCTTCCTAACACTGAAGCTTTCTTT
few	TRBJ1-1	NA	TRBV3-1	CASSQDKYTEAFF	TGTGCCAGCAGCCAAGACAAATACACTGAAGCTTTCTTT
few	TRBJ1-1	NA	TRBV5-1	CASSLDGGLAEAFF	TGCGCCAGCAGCTTGGACGGGGGTCTTGCTGAAGCTTTCTTT
many	TRBJ2-7	TRBD1	TRBV29-1	CSVTGTAMDPYEQYF	TGCAGCGTGACCGGGACAGCCATGGACCCCTACGAGCAGTACTTC
NA	TRBJ2-7	NA	TRBV6-1	CASSRTRAGNYEQYF	TGTGCCAGCAGTCGGACAAGGGCTGGGAACTACGAGCAGTACTTC
many	TRBJ2-2	NA	TRBV19	CASSILTGLPNTGELFF	TGTGCCAGTAGTATCCTGACGGGCCTACCGAACACCGGGGAGCTGTTTTTT
NA	TRBJ2-7	NA	TRBV18	CASSRARLYEQYF	TGTGCCAGCTCACGGGCACGGTTATACGAGCAGTACTTC
many	TRBJ1-1	NA	TRBV30	CAWRRLMNTEAFF	TGTGCCTGGAGACGGCTCATGAACACTGAAGCTTTCTTT
many	TRBJ2-7	NA	TRBV6-2/TRBV6-3	CASSYSTQSSYEQYF	TGTGCCAGCAGTTACTCGACCCAGAGCTCCTACGAGCAGTACTTC
many	TRBJ1-2	NA	TRBV28	CASSTLGYGYTF	TGTGCCAGCAGTACGCTTGGGTATGGCTACACCTTC
NA	TRBJ2-7	NA	TRBV5-1	CASSAAGSYEQYF	TGCGCCAGCAGCGCGGCTGGATCCTACGAGCAGTACTTC
many	TRBJ1-5	TRBD1	TRBV12-3/TRBV12-4	CASRTGTGGQPQHF	TGTGCCAGCAGAACCGGGACAGGGGGCCAGCCCCAGCATTTT
many	TRBJ2-7	TRBD2	TRBV20-1	CSASTSGGFSSYEQYF	TGCAGTGCTAGCACTAGCGGGGGCTTTAGCTCCTACGAGCAGTACTTC
NA	TRBJ1-2	NA	TRBV7-2	CASSLARGWGSGPNYGYTF	TGTGCCAGCAGCTTAGCGCGAGGGTGGGGTTCCGGCCCTAACTATGGCTACACCTTC
many	TRBJ1-2	NA	TRBV7-3	CASSLAPSGHGYTF	TGTGCCAGCAGCTTAGCCCCTTCAGGACATGGCTACACCTTC
NA	TRBJ2-3	TRBD1	TRBV24-1	CATSDQTGTADTQYF	TGTGCCACCAGTGACCAGACAGGGACAGCAGATACGCAGTATTTT
NA	TRBJ2-2	TRBD2	TRBV30	CAWTPLGGGNTGELFF	TGTGCCTGGACCCCTTTGGGGGGGGGTAACACCGGGGAGCTGTTTTTT
many	TRBJ2-2	NA	TRBV14	CASSQEEAGAGRRELFF	TGTGCCAGCAGCCAAGAAGAGGCAGGGGCCGGGAGAAGGGAGCTGTTTTTT
many	TRBJ1-5	NA	TRBV6-1	CASSVALSNQPQHF	TGTGCCAGTAGCGTGGCCCTTAGCAATCAGCCCCAGCATTTT
many	TRBJ1-5	TRBD1	TRBV15	CATSRDRGGFQPQHF	TGTGCCACCAGCAGAGATCGAGGGGGCTTTCAGCCCCAGCATTTT
many	TRBJ2-7	NA	TRBV9	CASSVAPSAPNEQYF	TGTGCCAGCAGCGTAGCCCCCTCCGCGCCCAACGAGCAGTACTTC
NA	TRBJ2-5	TRBD1	TRBV6-1	CASSKDRGTETQYF	TGTGCCAGCAGCAAAGACAGGGGGACAGAGACCCAGTACTTC
many	TRBJ2-5	TRBD2	TRBV4-1	CASSRAAGGETQYF	TGCGCCAGCAGCCGAGCAGCGGGGGGGGAGACCCAGTACTTC
few	TRBJ2-2	TRBD2	TRBV5-1	CASSLAGTSEPGELFF	TGCGCCAGCAGCTTGGCCGGGACTAGCGAGCCCGGGGAGCTGTTTTTT
many	TRBJ1-1	TRBD1	TRBV12-3/TRBV12-4	CASRGDSIEAFF	TGTGCCAGCAGAGGGGACAGCATTGAAGCTTTCTTT
many	TRBJ2-7	TRBD2	TRBV6-1	CASSPLAGVNYEQYF	TGTGCCAGCAGCCCTCTAGCGGGAGTAAACTACGAGCAGTACTTC
many	TRBJ2-7	TRBD2	TRBV6-1	CASSPQGSGSYEQYF	TGTGCCAGCAGTCCCCAGGGTAGCGGGAGTTACGAGCAGTACTTC
NA	TRBJ1-2	TRBD1	TRBV6-1	CASSESGTGGAGYTF	TGTGCCAGCAGTGAATCCGGGACAGGGGGCGCAGGCTACACCTTC
many	TRBJ1-5	TRBD1	TRBV30	CAWSRTGREPQHF	TGTGCCTGGTCACGGACAGGCCGTGAGCCCCAGCATTTT
many	TRBJ1-1	NA	TRBV6-2/TRBV6-3	CASSYSQGGTEAFF	TGTGCCAGCAGTTACTCACAGGGAGGCACTGAAGCTTTCTTT
many	TRBJ2-7	NA	TRBV13	CASSLGTGGNYEQYF	TGTGCCAGCAGCTTAGGGACCGGTGGGAACTACGAGCAGTACTTC
many	TRBJ2-5	NA	TRBV12-3/TRBV12-4	CASSQVLGSQETQYF	TGTGCCAGCAGCCAGGTCCTAGGAAGCCAAGAGACCCAGTACTTC
many	TRBJ2-5	TRBD1	TRBV10-3	CAISERTGAETQYF	TGTGCCATCAGTGAGCGTACAGGGGCAGAGACCCAGTACTTC
NA	TRBJ2-4	NA	TRBV7-9	CASSFGIAKNIQYF	TGTGCCAGCAGCTTTGGTATAGCCAAAAACATTCAGTACTTC
many	TRBJ1-1	NA	TRBV5-1	CATKGLPMNTEAFF	TGCGCCACTAAGGGTTTGCCGATGAACACTGAAGCTTTCTTT
NA	TRBJ1-1	NA	TRBV10-3	CAISDRVSWNTEAFF	TGTGCCATCAGTGACAGGGTATCGTGGAACACTGAAGCTTTCTTT
many	TRBJ1-1	NA	TRBV2	CASKEGGVGDTEAFF	TGTGCCAGCAAAGAGGGGGGGGTTGGGGACACTGAAGCTTTCTTT
NA	TRBJ2-5	NA	TRBV7-9	CATQRGPETQYF	TGTGCCACACAGAGGGGCCCAGAGACCCAGTACTTC
many	TRBJ1-1	NA	TRBV12-3/TRBV12-4	CASTQESNRPNTEAFF	TGTGCCAGCACTCAGGAGTCCAACCGGCCGAACACTGAAGCTTTCTTT
few	TRBJ2-5	TRBD1	TRBV28	CASRRGQRTQYF	TGTGCCAGCAGGAGGGGACAGAGAACCCAGTACTTC
many	TRBJ2-7	NA	TRBV12-3/TRBV12-4	CASGSYEQYF	TGTGCCAGCGGAAGCTACGAGCAGTACTTC
many	TRBJ2-7	TRBD2	TRBV6-1	CASGGLAGGHGEQYF	TGTGCCAGCGGTGGACTAGCGGGAGGGCATGGCGAGCAGTACTTC
NA	TRBJ1-1	NA	TRBV5-1	CASSPPGDGVNTEAFF	TGCGCCAGCAGCCCCCCGGGAGACGGAGTCAACACTGAAGCTTTCTTT
many	TRBJ2-7	NA	TRBV5-1	CASSGTELGEQYF	TGCGCCAGCAGTGGGACGGAACTTGGGGAGCAGTACTTC
many	TRBJ2-7	NA	TRBV27	CASSFINRQGVRWQYF	TGTGCCAGCAGTTTTATAAATCGTCAGGGAGTGCGTTGGCAGTACTTC
few	TRBJ2-7	TRBD1	TRBV5-1	CASSRDRAPYEQYF	TGCGCCAGCAGCCGGGACAGGGCCCCCTACGAGCAGTACTTC
NA	TRBJ2-3	TRBD2	TRBV18	CASSPSGGARNTQYF	TGTGCCAGCTCCCCTAGCGGGGGGGCTCGGAATACGCAGTATTTT
many	TRBJ2-7	TRBD1	TRBV5-1	CASSLVGQGHEQYF	TGCGCCAGCAGCTTGGTGGGACAGGGCCACGAGCAGTACTTC
many	TRBJ2-2	NA	TRBV3-1	CASSHGNTGELFF	TGTGCCAGCAGCCATGGCAACACCGGGGAGCTGTTTTTT
few	TRBJ2-2	NA	TRBV5-1	CASSRDIALPRELFF	TGCGCCAGCAGCAGGGACATAGCTCTTCCTCGGGAGCTGTTTTTT